This is a list of T cell receptor beta chains from one sample in a study of blood T cell repertoires in COVID-19. Profiling relied on immunoSEQ multiplex PCR, and the TCRdb table lists in-frame clones only, not all of them. Of some 490,000 clones in the sample, 80% to 90% were seen once. What was sequenced was PBMCs or T cells enriched from blood (not recorded which). Receptors originate from an older woman who had recovered from COVID-19. The CDR3 runs from the conserved cysteine through the conserved F or W. The D gene is left open where the match is weak. For some rows the clone size is stated as once, few or many, or as a class when expanded; others skip it.

TRBJ1-1 | . | 10 | TRBV29-1 | . | CSVYATEAFF | TGCAGCGTCTATGCGACTGAAGCTTTCTTT
TRBJ1-6 | few | 15 | TRBV30 | . | CAWSPRGMNNSPLHF | TGTGCCTGGAGTCCCCGCGGAATGAATAATTCACCCCTCCACTTT
TRBJ1-2 | . | 17 | TRBV27 | . | CASSTRTREGGIYGYTF | TGTGCCAGCAGTACACGGACAAGAGAAGGGGGTATCTATGGCTACACCTTC
TRBJ1-2 | . | 14 | TRBV3-1/TRBV3-2 | TRBD1 | CASSWTGGNYGYTF | TGTGCCAGCAGCTGGACAGGGGGCAACTATGGCTACACCTTC
TRBJ2-1 | . | 16 | TRBV10-3 | . | CAISGGGTSSYNEQFF | TGTGCCATCAGTGGCGGGGGCACGAGCTCCTACAATGAGCAGTTCTTC
TRBJ1-5 | . | 15 | TRBV19 | . | CASSKIDGGDQPQHF | TGTGCCAGTAGTAAGATCGACGGGGGGGATCAGCCCCAGCATTTT
TRBJ1-6 | . | 14 | TRBV6-5 | . | CASTAGGFNSPLHF | TGTGCCAGCACCGCGGGAGGGTTTAATTCACCCCTCCACTTT
TRBJ1-4 | once | 14 | TRBV7-9 | TRBD1 | CASSRQGPNEKLFF | TGTGCCAGCAGCCGACAGGGCCCAAATGAAAAACTGTTTTTT
TRBJ2-2 | . | 15 | TRBV10-2 | TRBD2 | CASSAGLASTGELFF | TGCGCCAGCAGTGCCGGACTAGCGAGCACCGGGGAGCTGTTTTTT
TRBJ2-3 | . | 16 | TRBV4-1 | TRBD2 | CASSQGLAAFTDTQYF | TGCGCCAGCAGCCAAGGACTAGCGGCATTCACAGATACGCAGTATTTT
TRBJ1-4 | once | 16 | TRBV19 | . | CASSMAPRGANEKLFF | TGTGCCAGTAGTATGGCCCCCAGGGGTGCTAATGAAAAACTGTTTTTT
TRBJ1-5 | . | 14 | TRBV2 | TRBD1 | CASTTGASNQPQHF | TGTGCCAGCACGACAGGGGCGAGCAATCAGCCCCAGCATTTT
TRBJ2-6 | . | 19 | TRBV2 | TRBD1 | CASGKGRDRGHSGANVLTF | TGTGCCAGCGGGAAAGGGAGGGACAGGGGCCACTCTGGGGCCAACGTCCTGACTTTC
TRBJ1-3 | . | 12 | TRBV30 | . | CAWRYSGNTIYF | TGTGCCTGGAGGTACTCTGGAAACACCATATATTTT
TRBJ1-1 | . | 14 | TRBV5-1 | . | CASSLNGGNTEAFF | TGCGCCAGCAGCTTGAACGGCGGGAACACTGAAGCTTTCTTT
TRBJ1-1 | few | 15 | TRBV19 | TRBD1 | CASSTKGGMNTEAFF | TGTGCCAGTAGTACCAAAGGGGGCATGAACACTGAAGCTTTCTTT
TRBJ1-5 | . | 15 | TRBV5-1 | . | CASSLEYGSNQPQHF | TGCGCCAGCAGCTTGGAATACGGGTCCAATCAGCCCCAGCATTTT
TRBJ1-5 | . | 15 | TRBV18 | TRBD1 | CASSQTGQGNQPQHF | TGTGCCAGCTCACAGACGGGACAGGGGAATCAGCCCCAGCATTTT
TRBJ2-2 | . | 18 | TRBV10-3 | TRBD1 | CAISESFQPGQHTGELFF | TGTGCCATCAGTGAGTCTTTCCAACCGGGACAGCACACCGGGGAGCTGTTTTTT
TRBJ1-5 | . | 13 | TRBV6-5 | TRBD1 | CASSTLQGQPQHF | TGTGCCAGCAGTACCCTACAGGGGCAGCCCCAGCATTTT
TRBJ2-2 | . | 17 | TRBV3-1/TRBV3-2 | TRBD2 | CASSPTSGGPNTGELFF | TGTGCCAGCAGCCCGACTAGCGGGGGCCCGAACACCGGGGAGCTGTTTTTT
TRBJ1-1 | . | 14 | TRBV5-1 | . | CASGSGAWYTEAFF | TGCGCCAGCGGGTCAGGGGCCTGGTACACTGAAGCTTTCTTT
TRBJ1-6 | once | 13 | TRBV11-2 | . | CASSGAYNSPLHF | TGTGCCAGCAGCGGAGCGTATAATTCACCCCTCCACTTT
TRBJ2-5 | . | 14 | TRBV4-1 | . | CASSQERGRLTQYF | TGCGCCAGCAGCCAAGAAAGGGGTAGACTCACCCAGTACTTC
TRBJ1-3 | . | 20 | TRBV5-1 | TRBD1 | CASSLASLRGQDPSGNTIYF | TGCGCCAGCAGCTTGGCCAGTTTAAGGGGGCAGGACCCCTCTGGAAACACCATATATTTT
TRBJ2-7 | . | 13 | TRBV24-1 | TRBD1 | CATSTDRGNEQYF | TGTGCCACCTCCACGGACAGGGGTAACGAGCAGTACTTC
TRBJ2-4 | . | 14 | TRBV4-1 | TRBD1 | CASSQARGQNIQYF | TGCGCCAGCAGCCAAGCCAGGGGGCAAAACATTCAGTACTTC
TRBJ1-5 | . | 14 | TRBV18 | . | CASSPGSADQPQHF | TGTGCCAGCTCACCAGGCAGCGCAGATCAGCCCCAGCATTTT
TRBJ2-2 | . | 15 | TRBV6-5 | . | CASMGQGGYTGELFF | TGTGCCAGCATGGGGCAGGGAGGATACACCGGGGAGCTGTTTTTT
TRBJ1-1 | . | 13 | TRBV29-1 | . | CSVRRGYDTEAFF | TGCAGCGTTAGACGGGGGTACGACACTGAAGCTTTCTTT
TRBJ1-2 | . | 13 | TRBV14 | . | CASSQAGFYGYTF | TGTGCCAGCAGCCAAGCAGGGTTTTATGGCTACACCTTC
TRBJ1-2 | once | 14 | TRBV6-6 | . | CASRSGQSLYGYTF | TGTGCCAGCAGATCAGGACAGAGTTTATATGGCTACACCTTC